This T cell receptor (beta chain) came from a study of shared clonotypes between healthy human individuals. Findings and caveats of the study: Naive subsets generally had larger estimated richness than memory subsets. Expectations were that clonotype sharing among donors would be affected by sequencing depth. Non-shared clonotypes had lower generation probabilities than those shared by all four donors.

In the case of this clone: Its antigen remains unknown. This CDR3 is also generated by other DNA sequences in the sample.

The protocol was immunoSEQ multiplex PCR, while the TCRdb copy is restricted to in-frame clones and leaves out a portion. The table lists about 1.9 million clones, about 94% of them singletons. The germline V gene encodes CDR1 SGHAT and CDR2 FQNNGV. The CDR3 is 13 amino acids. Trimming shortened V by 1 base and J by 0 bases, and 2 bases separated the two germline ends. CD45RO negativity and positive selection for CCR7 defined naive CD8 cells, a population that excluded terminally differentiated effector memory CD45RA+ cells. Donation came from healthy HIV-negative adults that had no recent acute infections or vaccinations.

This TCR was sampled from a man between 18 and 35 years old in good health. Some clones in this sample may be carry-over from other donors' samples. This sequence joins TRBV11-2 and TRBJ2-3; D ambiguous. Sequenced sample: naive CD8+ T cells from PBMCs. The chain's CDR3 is CASSLASTDTQYF. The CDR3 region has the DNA TGTGCCAGCAGCTTAGCCAGCACAGATACGCAGTATTTT.